These 5 T cell receptor beta chains came from one sample sequenced in a study of blood T cell repertoires in COVID-19. Profiling relied on immunoSEQ multiplex PCR, and the TCRdb table lists in-frame clones only, not all of them. The sample lists tens of thousands of clones, approximately 87% occurring once. The sequenced sample consisted of peripheral blood. Source of these receptors: a human donor in a cohort sampled during active COVID-19.

This clone showed up just a few times. Here the CDR3 DNA reads TGTGCCAGCAGCTTATGGGCCCAAGAGACCCAGTACTTC. Amino acid sequence: CASSLWAQETQYF. The chain carries TRBV7-9 and TRBJ2-5; D gene unclear. The CDR3 is 13 amino acids. V lost 2 bases and J 1 base, leaving 5 bases between the germline ends. Per the germline V gene, CDR1 is SEHNR and CDR2 is FQNEAQ (reference sequence).

The chain carries TRBV30 and TRBJ2-7; D uncertain. Trimming stripped 0 bases from V and 3 bases from J, with 6 bases between. CDR3 length: 12 residues. Germline loops: CDR1 GTSNPN, CDR2 SVGIG (reference sequence). Here the CDR3 DNA reads TGTGCCTGGAGTGTACCGAGCTACGAGCAGTACTTC. It is translated as CAWSVPSYEQYF.

The chain combines TRBV18 with TRBJ1-2, with D tentatively TRBD1 (5 bases). Germline loops: CDR1 KGHSH, CDR2 LQKENI. The CDR3 covers 12 residues. V was pared by 4 bases and J by 7 bases, with 10 bases between. The CDR3 loop is CASSRREGGYTF. In nucleotides, the CDR3 is TGTGCCAGCTCACGCAGGGAGGGTGGCTACACCTTC.

The rearrangement links TRBV27 to TRBJ2-7; the match to TRBD1 covers 10 bases. The trim removed 6 bases at V and 3 bases at J, leaving 5 bases unmatched. Germline assignment: CDR1 MNHEY and CDR2 SMNVEV (reference sequence). The CDR3 runs 14 residues. CDR3 DNA sequence: TGTGCCAGCAGGCGGACAGGGGGAGGCTACGAGCAGTACTTC. The encoded protein is CASRRTGGGYEQYF.

The chain has TRBV9 and TRBJ1-4; possible D gene TRBD1, 6 bases. Germline loops: CDR1 SGDLS, CDR2 YYNGEE. The ends were cut back, 0 bases at V and 8 bases at J, with 14 bases in the middle. CDR3 size: 15 residues. CDR3 protein: CASSVGTAGNEKLFF. CDR3 DNA: TGTGCCAGCAGCGTAGGGACAGCCGGCAACGAAAAACTGTTTTTT.